This TCR beta chain was sequenced for a study of technical replicates of blood from several donors. This clone was counted a few times. This table comes from immunoSEQ multiplex PCR, and its TCRdb copy is limited to in-frame clones, with some not included. The sample holds around 68,000 clones, about 97% seen once. The germline V gene encodes CDR1 SGHVS and CDR2 FQNEAQ. V dropped 3 bases and J dropped 2 bases, with 10 bases sitting between them. The CDR3 has 14 residues. The sequence was collected from a human donor in good health. This rearrangement joins TRBV7-8 to TRBJ2-5; D gene uncertain. Sample: T cells isolated from PBMCs. The chain's CDR3 is CASSFRRSQETQYF. In nucleotides, the CDR3 is TGTGCCAGCAGCTTTAGGCGGTCTCAAGAGACCCAGTACTTC.